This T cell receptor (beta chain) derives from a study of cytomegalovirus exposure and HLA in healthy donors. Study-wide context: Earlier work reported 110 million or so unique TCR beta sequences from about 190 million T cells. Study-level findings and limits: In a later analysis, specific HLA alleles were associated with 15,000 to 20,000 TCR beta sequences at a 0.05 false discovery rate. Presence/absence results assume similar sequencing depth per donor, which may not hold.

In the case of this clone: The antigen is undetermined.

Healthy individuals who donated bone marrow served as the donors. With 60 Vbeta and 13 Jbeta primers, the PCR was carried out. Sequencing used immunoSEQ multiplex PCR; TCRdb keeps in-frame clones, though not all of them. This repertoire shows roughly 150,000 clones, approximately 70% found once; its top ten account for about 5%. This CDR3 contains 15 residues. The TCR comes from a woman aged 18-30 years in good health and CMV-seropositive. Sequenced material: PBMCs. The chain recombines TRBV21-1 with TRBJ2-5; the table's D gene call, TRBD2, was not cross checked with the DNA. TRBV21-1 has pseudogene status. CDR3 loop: CASIESIASRETQYF. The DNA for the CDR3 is TGTGCCAGCATCGAGTCAATTGCGAGCCGGGAGACCCAGTACTTC.